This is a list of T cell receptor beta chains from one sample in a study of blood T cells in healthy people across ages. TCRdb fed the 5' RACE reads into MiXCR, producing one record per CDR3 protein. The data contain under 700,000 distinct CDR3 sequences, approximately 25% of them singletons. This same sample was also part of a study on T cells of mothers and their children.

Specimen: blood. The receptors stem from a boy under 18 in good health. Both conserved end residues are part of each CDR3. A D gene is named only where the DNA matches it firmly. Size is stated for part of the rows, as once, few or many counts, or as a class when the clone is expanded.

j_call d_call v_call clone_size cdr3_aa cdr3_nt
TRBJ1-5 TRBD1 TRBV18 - CASSGTGPQPQHF TGTGCCAGCTCAGGGACAGGGCCCCAGCCCCAGCATTTT
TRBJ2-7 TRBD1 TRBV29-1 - CSVEDQSGGYEQYF TGCAGCGTTGAAGATCAGTCAGGGGGCTACGAGCAGTACTTC
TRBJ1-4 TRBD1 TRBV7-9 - CASSPWTGRGRDEKLFF TGTGCCAGCAGCCCCTGGACAGGGAGGGGGCGGGATGAAAAACTGTTTTTT
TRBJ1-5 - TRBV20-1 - CSALDRILGNQPQHF TGCAGTGCTCTCGACAGGATTTTGGGCAATCAGCCCCAGCATTTT
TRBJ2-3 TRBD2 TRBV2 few CASKFLAGVSTDTQYF TGTGCCAGCAAGTTTCTAGCGGGGGTTAGCACAGATACGCAGTATTTT
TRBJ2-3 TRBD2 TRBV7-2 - CASSKREGTDTQYF TGTGCCAGCAGCAAACGGGAGGGCACAGATACGCAGTATTTT
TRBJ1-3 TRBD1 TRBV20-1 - CSARDQGDPAGNTIYF TGCAGTGCTAGAGATCAGGGGGATCCGGCTGGAAACACCATATATTTT
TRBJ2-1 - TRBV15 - CATSITAGLVGSYNEQFF TGTGCCACCAGCATTACGGCGGGGCTAGTGGGCTCCTACAATGAGCAGTTCTTC
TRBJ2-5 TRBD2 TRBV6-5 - CASTPGLAGGRKYF TGTGCCAGCACTCCGGGACTAGCGGGGGGGCGGAAGTACTTC
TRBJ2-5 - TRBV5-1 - CASSERISGETQYF TGCGCCAGCAGCGAACGAATTTCAGGGGAGACCCAGTACTTC
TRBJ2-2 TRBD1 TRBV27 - CASSPYRGTGELFF TGTGCCAGCAGTCCGTACAGGGGCACCGGGGAGCTGTTTTTT
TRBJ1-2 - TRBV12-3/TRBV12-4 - CASSFVPRTENYGYTF TGTGCCAGCAGTTTTGTCCCACGGACGGAAAACTATGGCTACACCTTC
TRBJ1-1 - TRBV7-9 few CASSPPGTGDTEAFF TGTGCCAGCAGCCCTCCCGGGACCGGAGACACTGAAGCTTTCTTT
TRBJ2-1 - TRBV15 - CATSRVRSEQFF TGTGCCACCAGCAGAGTGAGGTCCGAGCAGTTCTTC
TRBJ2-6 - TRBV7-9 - CASSLGGQTTGANVLTF TGTGCCAGCAGCTTAGGGGGCCAGACGACTGGGGCCAACGTCCTGACTTTC
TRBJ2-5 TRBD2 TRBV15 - CATSPGTSGREETQYF TGTGCCACCAGCCCTGGGACTAGCGGCAGAGAAGAGACCCAGTACTTC
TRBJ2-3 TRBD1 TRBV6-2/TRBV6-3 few CASSPLGTADTQYF TGTGCCAGCAGCCCCCTAGGGACAGCGGATACGCAGTATTTT
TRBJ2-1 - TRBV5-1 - CASSLDTVYLANEQFF TGCGCCAGCAGCTTGGATACAGTGTACCTAGCCAATGAGCAGTTCTTC
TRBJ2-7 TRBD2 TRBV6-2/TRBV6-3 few CASKVGRTSGRSPLAEQYF TGTGCCAGCAAGGTCGGTAGGACTAGCGGGAGGTCACCACTCGCCGAGCAGTACTTC
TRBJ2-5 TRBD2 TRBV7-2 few CASSTSGGEETQYF TGTGCCAGCAGCACTAGCGGAGGAGAAGAGACCCAGTACTTC
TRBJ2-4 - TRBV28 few CASSFSVKNIQYF TGTGCCAGCAGTTTCTCCGTCAAAAACATTCAGTACTTC
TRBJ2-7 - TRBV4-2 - CASSQDMTRSYEQYF TGTGCCAGCAGCCAAGATATGACAAGGTCCTACGAGCAGTACTTC
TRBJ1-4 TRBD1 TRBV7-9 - CASSNDRVEDNEKLFF TGTGCCAGCAGCAATGACAGGGTCGAAGACAATGAAAAACTGTTTTTT
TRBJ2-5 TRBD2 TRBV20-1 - CSASPAGGPETQYF TGCAGTGCTAGTCCAGCGGGGGGCCCAGAGACCCAGTACTTC
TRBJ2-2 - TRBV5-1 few CASSLKYQTNTGELFF TGCGCCAGCAGCTTGAAATATCAGACGAACACCGGGGAGCTGTTTTTT
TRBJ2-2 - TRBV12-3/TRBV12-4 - CASTSSPGTGELFF TGTGCCAGCACCTCTAGCCCGGGCACCGGGGAGCTGTTTTTT